This entry features one T cell receptor beta chain sequence. As yet, its antigen is unknown. TCRdb's table, derived via immunoSEQ multiplex PCR, lists solely in-frame clones and lacks some. The top ten clones hold about 0.073% of a sample with approximately 99,000 clones, less than 95% of them seen once. These data originate in a study of graft-versus-host responses after intestinal transplantation. Study information: Every recipient underwent anti-thymocyte globulin induction, then tacrolimus and steroids for three to four years. General study findings and limits: GvH clones were found in recipient marrow; some appeared first in ileum or blood.

Trimming took 5 bases from V and 2 from J, leaving 9 bases between them. The CDR3 sequence is 14 residues long. In germline, CDR1 is LGHNA, CDR2 YNFKEQ. The material sequenced was unstimulated CD8+ T cells sorted from spleen or lymph node cells, taken before transplant. The chain joins TRBV4-2 to TRBJ1-4; tentatively, D is TRBD1 (6 bases). This clonotype was sampled from a human donor who was the organ donor for an intestinal transplant. Here the CDR3 DNA reads TGTGCCAGCAGCAAGGGGGGGACTAATGAAAAACTGTTTTTT. It specifies CASSKGGTNEKLFF.